This T cell receptor (beta chain) was sequenced in a study of T cell responses to AZD1222 COVID-19 vaccine. Findings and caveats of the study: Only a handful of AZD1222 recipients tested seropositive at baseline.

Germline lookup yields CDR1 SGHTA and CDR2 FQGNSA. The trim removed 5 bases at V and 2 bases at J, leaving 8 bases unmatched. The CDR3 covers 15 residues. A word on this clone: Its antigen is still unknown.

Assay used: immunoSEQ multiplex PCR; TCRdb lists only in-frame clones, some missing. The sample comprises roughly 78,000 clones, over 80% of which are singletons, and 2.9% rests with the top ten. The receptor comes from an adult in good health. This chain links TRBV7-2 with TRBJ1-1; 7 nucleotides align to TRBD1. Specimen: peripheral blood, collected on day 0 of AZD1222 vaccination. CDR3 residues: CASSLRTGVNTEAFF. The CDR3 coding sequence is TGTGCCAGCAGCCTAAGGACAGGAGTCAACACTGAAGCTTTCTTT.